A selection of T cell receptor beta chains follows, all from one sample in a study of T cells in Graves' hyperthyroidism and ophthalmopathy. TCRdb processed the multiplex PCR reads anew with MiXCR; each CDR3 protein has one entry. The sample includes about 350,000 distinct CDR3 sequences, approximately 13% seen only once; the top ten take roughly 25%. Sequences were obtained from blood. These receptors were obtained from a young woman with Graves' hyperthyroidism. Each CDR3 is given with its conserved first and last residue. D genes are given only for firm matches. Part of the rows lack a size; the others show once, few, many or a class for expanded clones.

v_gene	d_gene	abundance	j_gene	CDR3aa	CDR3nt
TRBV5-4	.	.	TRBJ1-2	CASSPGLRVFYGYTF	TGTGCCAGCAGCCCAGGACTAAGAGTCTTCTATGGCTACACCTTC
TRBV5-1	.	few	TRBJ2-7	CASSSGGMYEQYF	TGCGCCAGCAGCTCGGGCGGGATGTACGAGCAGTACTTC
TRBV28	.	.	TRBJ1-2	CASSLKNPPGYTF	TGTGCCAGCAGTTTGAAGAATCCACCTGGCTACACCTTC
TRBV2	.	many	TRBJ2-2	CASSNEGSRELFF	TGTGCCAGCAGTAACGAGGGTTCCCGGGAGCTGTTTTTT
TRBV30	.	few	TRBJ1-1	CAWGGGTEAFF	TGTGCCTGGGGGGGGGGTACTGAAGCTTTCTTT
TRBV9	TRBD2	few	TRBJ2-2	CASSVQAGGNTGELFF	TGTGCCAGCAGCGTACAAGCGGGAGGGAACACCGGGGAGCTGTTTTTT
TRBV6-4	.	.	TRBJ2-2	CASSEQGFNTGELFF	TGTGCCAGCAGTGAACAGGGATTCAACACCGGGGAGCTGTTTTTT
TRBV24-1	TRBD1	.	TRBJ1-1	CATTGGTGTEAFF	TGTGCCACCACAGGGGGCACGGGCACTGAAGCTTTCTTT
TRBV6-1	.	.	TRBJ2-5	CASNRGGGGGETQYF	TGTGCCAGCAACAGAGGGGGGGGGGGAGGGGAGACCCAGTACTTC
TRBV6-9	TRBD2	.	TRBJ2-5	CAGSYTPTSGSGMRETQYF	TGTGCCGGCAGTTACACCCCGACTAGCGGGAGTGGGATGAGGGAGACCCAGTACTTC
TRBV7-2	.	.	TRBJ2-4	CASSRRGEGGIQYF	TGTGCCAGCAGCCGGAGGGGTGAAGGGGGCATTCAGTACTTC
TRBV20-1	.	few	TRBJ1-1	CSATGYGRAPEAFF	TGCAGTGCGACCGGATACGGGAGAGCCCCTGAAGCTTTCTTT
TRBV5-5	.	.	TRBJ2-7	CASSPRTAAYEQYF	TGTGCCAGCAGCCCACGGACAGCCGCCTACGAGCAGTACTTC
TRBV5-1	TRBD2	few	TRBJ2-3	CASSAGLAGDTQYF	TGCGCCAGCAGCGCGGGACTAGCGGGAGATACGCAGTATTTT
TRBV7-9	TRBD2	many	TRBJ2-3	CASSTGTSGSSTQYF	TGTGCCAGCAGCACGGGGACTAGCGGGAGCTCTACGCAGTATTTT
TRBV6-1	.	many	TRBJ2-1	CAGTEREGSSEQFF	TGTGCCGGAACCGAGAGAGAGGGTAGCTCTGAGCAGTTCTTC
TRBV11-2	.	few	TRBJ2-3	CASSNPQDTQYF	TGTGCCAGCAGCAACCCTCAGGATACGCAGTATTTT
TRBV5-1	.	many	TRBJ1-1	CASSLAGANTEAFF	TGCGCCAGCAGCTTGGCGGGGGCTAACACTGAAGCTTTCTTT
TRBV27	TRBD1	many	TRBJ2-1	CASSWERDRGGQFF	TGTGCCAGCAGTTGGGAAAGGGACAGGGGGGGGCAGTTCTTC
TRBV18	.	few	TRBJ2-5	CASSLRQKSQETQYF	TGTGCCAGCTCATTGAGACAGAAGAGCCAAGAGACCCAGTACTTC
TRBV9	.	.	TRBJ2-2	CASSSWNTGELFF	TGTGCCAGCAGCTCATGGAACACCGGGGAGCTGTTTTTT
TRBV6-2/TRBV6-3	.	many	TRBJ2-7	CASRAVGQGTYEQYF	TGTGCCAGCAGGGCGGTAGGCCAAGGAACTTACGAGCAGTACTTC
TRBV13	.	many	TRBJ2-7	CASSPEGTHEQYF	TGTGCCAGCAGCCCCGAAGGGACCCACGAGCAGTACTTC
TRBV28	.	many	TRBJ2-1	CASTSLSGEQFF	TGTGCCAGCACCTCGCTCTCCGGTGAGCAGTTCTTC
TRBV19	.	few	TRBJ2-3	CASSRGATDTQYF	TGTGCCAGTAGTAGAGGGGCCACAGATACGCAGTATTTT